This entry lists 16 T cell receptor beta chains sequenced from one sample in a study of T cells in narcolepsy. The assay was immunoSEQ multiplex PCR, and TCRdb's table has in-frame clones only and misses some. The table includes tens of thousands of clones, roughly four fifths detected once. The sample taken for sequencing was memory (CD45RA-) CD4+ T cells from blood. These receptors all come from a human donor in good health.

The chain is built from TRBV6-5 and TRBJ1-5; 7 bases match TRBD1. With V trimmed by 5 bases and J by 4 bases, 8 bases remained unmatched. The CDR3 contains 15 residues. Germline lookup yields CDR1 MNHEY and CDR2 SVGAGI. CDR3 nucleotides: TGTGCCAGCAGTCAGACAGGGTTGGGGAATCAGCCCCAGCATTTT. It is translated as CASSQTGLGNQPQHF.

The rearrangement links TRBV27 to TRBJ2-7; unclear D gene. Between the trimmed V and J ends, which lost 6 bases and 4 bases, there was a span of 7 bases. This CDR3 spans 11 amino acids. Germline loops: CDR1 MNHEY, CDR2 SMNVEV (reference sequence). CDR3 in amino acids: CASSYGYEQYF. DNA for the CDR3: TGTGCCAGCAGCTACGGTTACGAGCAGTACTTC.

This clone was seen a handful of times. CDR3 protein: CASYGQTPAKNIQYF. The DNA of the CDR3 is TGTGCCAGCTACGGACAGACCCCAGCCAAAAACATTCAGTACTTC. The chain employs TRBV28 and TRBJ2-4; weak D call: TRBD1 (6 bases). The germline V gene encodes CDR1 MDHEN and CDR2 SYDVKM. There are 15 residues in the CDR3. V gave up 8 bases and J gave up 0 bases, with 14 bases separating them. The full variable domain, in which reference TRBV28 and TRBJ2-4 provide the parts outside the CDR3, is DVKVTQSSRYLVKRTGEKVFLECVQDMDHENMFWYRQDPGLGLRLIYFSYDVKMKEKGDIPEGYSVSREKKERFSLILESASTNQTSMYLCASYGQTPAKNIQYFGAGTRLSVL.

The chain combines TRBV7-2 with TRBJ2-3, with 10 bases identical to TRBD2. The germline CDR1 and CDR2 sequences are SGHTA and FQGNSA. The CDR3 length is 16 residues. With 5 bases clipped from V and 4 bases from J, the junction kept 9 bases outside the gene matches. The CDR3 here is CASSHDRAGGADTQYF. Here the CDR3 DNA reads TGTGCCAGCAGCCACGACCGAGCGGGGGGGGCAGATACGCAGTATTTT.

Note on this clone: In the same sample, other DNA sequences code for this CDR3. The rearrangement joins TRBV20-1 to TRBJ2-4; D ambiguous. Germline V lookup: CDR1 DFQATT, CDR2 SNEGSKA (reference sequence). The CDR3 has 11 residues. Trimming removed 5 bases from V and 5 bases from J, with 7 bases in between. Here the CDR3 DNA reads TGCAGTGCTTTTAGGGAAAACATTCAGTACTTC. It encodes CSAFRENIQYF.

The V gene is TRBV4-1, the J gene TRBJ2-3; 14 bases align to TRBD2. This CDR3 has 17 residues. V dropped 3 bases and J dropped 5; count of bases not matched to a gene: 7. Germline V gene sequence: CDR1 MGHRA, CDR2 YSYEKL. The CDR3 here is CASSQMTTSGGGDTQYF. The CDR3 DNA is TGCGCCAGCAGCCAGATGACGACTAGCGGGGGGGGAGATACGCAGTATTTT.

The gene calls are TRBV2 and TRBJ1-5; D call uncertain. This CDR3 has 11 amino acids. Deletions cut 6 bases from V and 9 bases from J, with 9 bases between. Germline loops: CDR1 SNHLY, CDR2 FYNNEI. Written as DNA, the CDR3 is TGTGCCAGCAGCCGCGATGGGCCCCAGCATTTT. Amino acids: CASSRDGPQHF. Supplemented by reference TRBV2 and TRBJ1-5, the full variable domain reads EPEVTQTPSHQVTQMGQEVILRCVPISNHLYFYWYRQILGQKVEFLVSFYNNEISEKSEIFDDQFSVERPDGSNFTLKIRSTKLEDSAMYFCASSRDGPQHFGDGTRLSIL.

In nucleotides, the CDR3 is TGTGCCAGCAGCCCCAATCGGGACTCGGAGACCCAGTACTTC. As protein: CASSPNRDSETQYF. The rearrangement uses TRBV2 and TRBJ2-5; D may be TRBD2 (6 bases). This CDR3 contains 14 residues. The germline V gene has CDR1 SNHLY and CDR2 FYNNEI. The ends were cut back, 6 bases at V and 5 bases at J, with 16 bases in the middle.

The chain carries TRBV6-5 and TRBJ1-1, with D unclear. Germline V gene data show CDR1 as MNHEY and CDR2 as SVGAGI. The V and J ends lost 6 bases and 11 bases respectively, with 16 bases between them. The CDR3 consists of 12 residues. In DNA form, the CDR3 reads TGTGCCAGCAGGGCAAGAGGCGGTGGGGCTTTCTTT. This translates into CASRARGGGAFF.

The chain has TRBV5-1 and TRBJ2-7, with 8 bases identical to TRBD2. CDR1 and CDR2 (germline): SGHRS, YFSETQ. The CDR3 is 14 amino acids. After removal of 6 bases from V and 6 bases from J, the junction contained 11 bases not matched to a gene. In nucleotides, the CDR3 is TGCGCCAGCAACCGGGAGGGCGGGAAGTCCGAGCAGTACTTC. It yields the protein CASNREGGKSEQYF.

The rearrangement uses TRBV4-2 and TRBJ1-1, with 11 bases lining up with TRBD1. Germline V CDR1 and CDR2: LGHNA, YNFKEQ. The CDR3 sequence is 13 residues long. J gave up 11 bases and V 4 bases, and 6 bases lay outside the gene matches. CDR3 in amino acids: CASSPGQGVSAFF. In DNA, the CDR3 is TGTGCCAGCAGCCCGGGACAGGGGGTGTCCGCTTTCTTT.

The V gene is TRBV9, the J gene TRBJ2-7; D is undetermined. The CDR3 is made up of 15 amino acids. Germline V gene data show CDR1 as SGDLS and CDR2 as YYNGEE. V lost 0 bases and J 4 bases, leaving 14 bases between the germline ends. CDR3 region: CASSVGNGLPYEQYF. The CDR3 nucleotides are TGTGCCAGCAGCGTAGGTAACGGCCTACCATACGAGCAGTACTTC.

The V gene is TRBV10-3, the J gene TRBJ2-3, with 14 bases fitting TRBD2. The V segment lost 9 bases and the J segment 5 bases; nucleotides outside the gene matches: 1. Germline V lookup: CDR1 ENHRY, CDR2 SYGVKD. The CDR3 is 13 amino acids. CDR3 in DNA: TGTGCCATAGGACTAGCGGGGGGAGATACGCAGTATTTT. This translates into CAIGLAGGDTQYF.

The genes are TRBV9 and TRBJ2-1, with TRBD2 identical over 9 bases. CDR3 size: 15 residues. Germline CDR1 and CDR2: SGDLS and YYNGEE. The trim removed 5 bases at V and 4 bases at J, leaving 7 bases unmatched. This CDR3 reads CASSSGLAMYNEQFF. The CDR3 DNA follows: TGTGCCAGCAGTTCAGGACTAGCGATGTACAATGAGCAGTTCTTC.

The genes are TRBV7-9 and TRBJ2-3; D not resolved. The CDR3 is made up of 12 amino acids. Per germline, CDR1 SEHNR and CDR2 FQNEAQ (reference sequence). V was pared by 3 bases and J by 5 bases, with 6 bases between. The CDR3 DNA is TGTGCCAGCAGCTTCACAGTAGATACGCAGTATTTT. It translates to CASSFTVDTQYF.

V gene TRBV10-3 combines with J gene TRBJ2-3, with D possibly TRBD1 on 5 matching bases. The V gene's germline CDR1 is ENHRY and CDR2 SYGVKD. Between the trimmed V and J ends, which lost 7 bases and 4 bases, there was a span of 12 bases. The length of the CDR3 is 13 residues. Written as DNA, the CDR3 is TGTGCCATCACTCCAGGGCCCCCAGATACGCAGTATTTT. This translates into CAITPGPPDTQYF.